The clone carrying this TCR beta chain was counted ten times or more. This sample was taken from a study of Graves' ophthalmopathy and Graves' hyperthyroidism. The authors amplified TCR beta CDR3 regions from RNA transcripts. A first-round RT-PCR used HTBI primers, followed by a second-round multiplex PCR. From the multiplex PCR reads, TCRdb called clonotypes with MiXCR, one entry per CDR3 protein. The data contain 400,000 or so distinct CDR3 sequences, approximately 15% of them singletons. CDR1 is SGHAT, CDR2 FQNNGV, per germline. Trimming removed 5 bases at V and 1 base at J, with 17 bases between. This CDR3 has 16 residues.

Input material: peripheral blood. The source of this sequence is a woman aged 18-35 years with stable Graves' hyperthyroidism. The chain recombines TRBV11-2 with TRBJ1-1, with D possibly TRBD1 on 6 matching bases. The CDR3, as DNA: TGTGCCAGCAGCACCGAGACAGGACTCCCGAACACTGAAGCTTTCTTT. Amino acids: CASSTETGLPNTEAFF.